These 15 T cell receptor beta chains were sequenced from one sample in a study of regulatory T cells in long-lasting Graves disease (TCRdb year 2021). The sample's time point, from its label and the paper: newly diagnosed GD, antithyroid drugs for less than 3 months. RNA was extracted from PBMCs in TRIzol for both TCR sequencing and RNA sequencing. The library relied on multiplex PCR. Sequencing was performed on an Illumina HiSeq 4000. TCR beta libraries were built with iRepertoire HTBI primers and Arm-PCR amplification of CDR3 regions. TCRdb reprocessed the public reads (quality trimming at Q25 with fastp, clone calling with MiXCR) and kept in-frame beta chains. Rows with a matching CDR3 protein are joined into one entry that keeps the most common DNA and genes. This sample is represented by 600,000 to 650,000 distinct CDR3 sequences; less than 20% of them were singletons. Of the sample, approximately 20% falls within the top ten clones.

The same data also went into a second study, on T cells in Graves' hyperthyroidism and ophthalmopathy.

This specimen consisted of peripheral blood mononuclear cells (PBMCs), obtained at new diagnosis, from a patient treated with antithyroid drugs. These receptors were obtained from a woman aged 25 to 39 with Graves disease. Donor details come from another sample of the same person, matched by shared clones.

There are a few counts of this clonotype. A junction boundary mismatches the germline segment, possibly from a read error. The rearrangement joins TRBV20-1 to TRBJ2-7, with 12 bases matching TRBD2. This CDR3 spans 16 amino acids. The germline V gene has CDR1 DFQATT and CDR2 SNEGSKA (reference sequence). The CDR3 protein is CSASRLAGGPSYEQCF. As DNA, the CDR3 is TGCAGTGCTAGTAGGCTAGCGGGAGGGCCGTCCTACGAGCAGTGCTTC.

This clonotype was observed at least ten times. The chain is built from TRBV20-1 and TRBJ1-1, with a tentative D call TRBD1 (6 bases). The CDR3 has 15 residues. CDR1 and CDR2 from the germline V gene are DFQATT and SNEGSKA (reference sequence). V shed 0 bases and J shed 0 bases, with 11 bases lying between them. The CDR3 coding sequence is TGCAGTGCTAGAGACCCTAGGGGGGTGAACACTGAAGCTTTCTTT. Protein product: CSARDPRGVNTEAFF.

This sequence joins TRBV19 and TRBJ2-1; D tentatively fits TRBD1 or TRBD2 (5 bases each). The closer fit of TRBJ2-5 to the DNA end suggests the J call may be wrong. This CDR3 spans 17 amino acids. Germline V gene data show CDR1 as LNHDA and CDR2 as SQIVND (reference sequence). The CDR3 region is CASSIGIAQDKRETQYF. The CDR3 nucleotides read TGTGCCAGTAGTATAGGAATAGCGCAGGACAAAAGGGAGACCCAGTACTTC.

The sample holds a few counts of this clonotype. The CDR3 nucleotides read TGCGCCAGCAGCGGCCAGACAGGGGGCAGACCCGGGGAGCTGTTTTTT. It yields the protein CASSGQTGGRPGELFF. The rearrangement links TRBV4-1 to TRBJ2-2, with TRBD1 matching over 10 bases. From germline, CDR1 is MGHRA and CDR2 YSYEKL. The V segment lost 5 bases and the J segment 6 bases; nucleotides outside the gene matches: 9. The CDR3 length is 16 residues.

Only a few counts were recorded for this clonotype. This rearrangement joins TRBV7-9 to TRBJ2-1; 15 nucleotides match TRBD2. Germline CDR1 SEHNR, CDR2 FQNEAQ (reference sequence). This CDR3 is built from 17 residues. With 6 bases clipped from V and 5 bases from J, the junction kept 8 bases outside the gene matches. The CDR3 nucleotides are TGTGCCAGCAGACCAAGGACTAGCGGGAGGGCCGACAATGAGCAGTTCTTC. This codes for CASRPRTSGRADNEQFF. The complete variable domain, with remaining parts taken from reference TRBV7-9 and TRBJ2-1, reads DTGVSQNPRHKITKRGQNVTFRCDPISEHNRLYWYRQTLGQGPEFLTYFQNEAQLEKSRLLSDRFSAERPKGSFSTLEIQRTEQGDSAMYLCASRPRTSGRADNEQFFGPGTRLTVL.

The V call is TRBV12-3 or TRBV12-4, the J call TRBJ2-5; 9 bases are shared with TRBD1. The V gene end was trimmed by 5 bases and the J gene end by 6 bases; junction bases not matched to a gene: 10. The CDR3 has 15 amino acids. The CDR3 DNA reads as TGTGCCAGCAGTACACAAGACAGGGGGGGAAAGACCCAGTACTTC. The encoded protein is CASSTQDRGGKTQYF.

The CDR3 spells CAWMSGGPEAFF. The DNA for the CDR3 is TGTGCCTGGATGAGCGGGGGACCTGAAGCTTTCTTT. The chain uses TRBV30 and TRBJ1-1, with D perhaps TRBD1 (5 bases). Per germline, CDR1 GTSNPN and CDR2 SVGIG (reference sequence). The CDR3 is made up of 12 amino acids. Trimming cost V 4 bases and J 6 bases, with 12 bases left between them.

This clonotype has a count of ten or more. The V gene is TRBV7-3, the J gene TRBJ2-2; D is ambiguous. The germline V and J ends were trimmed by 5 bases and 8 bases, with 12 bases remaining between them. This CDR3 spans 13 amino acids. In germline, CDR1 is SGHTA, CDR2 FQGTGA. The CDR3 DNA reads TGTGCCAGCAGCCAAATGCCGCTTGGGGAGCTGTTTTTT. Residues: CASSQMPLGELFF.

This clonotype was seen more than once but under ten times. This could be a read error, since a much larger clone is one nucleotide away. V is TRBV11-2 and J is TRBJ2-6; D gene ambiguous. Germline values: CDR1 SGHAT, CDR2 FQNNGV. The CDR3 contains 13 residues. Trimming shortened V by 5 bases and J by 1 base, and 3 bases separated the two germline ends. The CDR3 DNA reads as TGTGCCAGCAGCGAATCTGGGGCCAACGTCCTGACTTTC. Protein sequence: CASSESGANVLTF.

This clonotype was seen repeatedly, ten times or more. CDR3 DNA sequence: TGCAGTGCTACCACTCCAGGGAGCCTCTATGGCTACACCTTC. Translation gives CSATTPGSLYGYTF. The chain carries TRBV20-1 and TRBJ1-2, with D perhaps matching TRBD1 (5 bases). Germline lookup yields CDR1 DFQATT and CDR2 SNEGSKA (reference sequence). CDR3 size: 14 residues. V was pared by 4 bases and J by 4 bases, with 16 bases between.

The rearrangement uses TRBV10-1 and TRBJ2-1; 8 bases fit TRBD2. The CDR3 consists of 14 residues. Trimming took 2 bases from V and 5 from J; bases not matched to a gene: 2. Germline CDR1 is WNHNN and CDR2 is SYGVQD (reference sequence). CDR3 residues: CASSEVSGDNEQFF. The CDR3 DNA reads TGCGCCAGCAGTGAGGTTAGCGGGGACAATGAGCAGTTCTTC.

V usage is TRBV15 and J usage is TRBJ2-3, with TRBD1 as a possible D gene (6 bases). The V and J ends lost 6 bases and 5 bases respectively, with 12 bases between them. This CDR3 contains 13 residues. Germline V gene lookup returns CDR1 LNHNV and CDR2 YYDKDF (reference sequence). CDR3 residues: CATRQQGKDTQYF. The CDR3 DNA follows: TGTGCCACCAGGCAACAGGGTAAAGATACGCAGTATTTT.

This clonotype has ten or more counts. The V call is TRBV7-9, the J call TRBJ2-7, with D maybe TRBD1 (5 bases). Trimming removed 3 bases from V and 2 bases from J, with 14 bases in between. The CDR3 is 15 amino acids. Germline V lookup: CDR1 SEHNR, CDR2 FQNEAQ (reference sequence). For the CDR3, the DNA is TGTGCCAGCAGCTTTCGCGACAGTTTCGCCTACGAGCAGTACTTC. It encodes CASSFRDSFAYEQYF.

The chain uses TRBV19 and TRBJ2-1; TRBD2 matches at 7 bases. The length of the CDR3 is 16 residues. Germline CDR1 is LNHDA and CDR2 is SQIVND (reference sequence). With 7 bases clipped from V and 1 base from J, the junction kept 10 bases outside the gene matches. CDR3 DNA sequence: TGTGCCAGTACCAACAAGGGCGGGAGTTCCTACAATGAGCAGTTCTTC. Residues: CASTNKGGSSYNEQFF.

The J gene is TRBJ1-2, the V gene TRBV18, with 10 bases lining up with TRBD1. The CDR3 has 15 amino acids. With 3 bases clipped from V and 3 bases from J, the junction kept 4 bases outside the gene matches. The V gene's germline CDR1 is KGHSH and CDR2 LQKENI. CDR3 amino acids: CASSPGQGLYYGYTF. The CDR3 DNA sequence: TGTGCCAGCTCACCGGGACAGGGGTTGTACTATGGCTACACCTTC.